The T cell receptor beta chain under discussion was sequenced for a study of T cell responses to AZD1222 COVID-19 vaccine. Study outcomes and limitations: Donor demographics were predominantly white British with a female majority; clonal diversity may be underestimated. Dominant CD4 TCR responses targeted spike regions 160-218 and 743-854.

Of note for this clone: Its specificity is not known.

Sequencing was performed with immunoSEQ multiplex PCR; in TCRdb, only in-frame clones are kept and a portion is missing. The sample includes fewer than 110,000 clones, 70% to 90% of them seen just once. The source of this sequence is an adult who received the AZD1222 COVID-19 vaccine. Sequencing was performed on peripheral blood, taken 28 days after the second AZD1222 dose.

Here the CDR3 reads CASSPWDSHEQYF. CDR3 in DNA: TGTGCCAGCAGCCCCTGGGACAGTCACGAGCAGTACTTC. The chain carries TRBV11-2 and TRBJ2-7, with 7 bases that match TRBD1. V dropped 5 bases and J dropped 5; count of bases not matched to a gene: 6. CDR3 length equals 13 residues. From germline, CDR1 is SGHAT and CDR2 FQNNGV. The whole variable domain, remainder taken from reference TRBV11-2 and TRBJ2-7, is EAGVAQSPRYKIIEKRQSVAFWCNPISGHATLYWYQQILGQGPKLLIQFQNNGVVDDSQLPKDRFSAERLKGVDSTLKIQPAKLEDSAVYLCASSPWDSHEQYFGPGTRLTVT.